The entry below gives a single T cell receptor beta chain sequence along with its context. This clone was seen a few times. Its binding antigen is unknown. No base quality information exists; no much larger clone differs at one position. The data derive from a study of beta chain features in type 1 diabetes (dated by TCRdb to 2016 to 2018). Looking at the study overall: No differences in mean age, gender distribution, total cell number or subset yield were found between patients and healthy donors. In the study, recently diagnosed type 1 diabetes patients and matched healthy donors were compared on the TCRB repertoires of their sorted circulating CD4+ T cell subsets. A total of approximately 100,000,000 sorted cells were examined across all samples, and the number of cells per subset was strongly correlated with RNA yield. Regulatory and stem cell-like memory subsets were obtained from only 8 patients and roughly 8 healthy donors, while naive and central memory subsets were obtained from all 30 or so donors. General findings and caveats noted by the study authors: Patients with type 1 diabetes made fewer insertions and deleted more nucleotides at VDJ recombination sites, implying thymic rearrangement abnormalities. Naive, central memory and regulatory TCRB repertoires appeared more similar among patients than among healthy donors. Because cDNA was sequenced instead of genomic DNA, highly expressing activated cells could be over-represented, though the groups showed no difference in activation or CD3 levels. Shorter templates might have been favored by PCR, but patient and control samples were amplified and corrected together, so both groups would have been affected equally by any skew. Because small numbers of individuals were included in the HLA sub-analyses, any influence of HLA type on TCRB rearrangement was left unresolved. Type 1 diabetes patients showed a moderate but significant shortening of TCRB CDR3 length in all four CD4+ subsets.

The entire amount of isolated RNA was reverse transcribed using the High Capacity cDNA Reverse Transcription Kit, so the sequenced TCRB transcripts were expressed ones. Naive, central memory and regulatory T cell samples underwent deep immunoSEQ sequencing, averaging around 4 million total reads per sample. After sorted cells were lysed in RLT buffer, RNA was extracted with DNase-treated RNeasy Micro or Mini kits, with the choice depending on cell number. To prevent cross-contamination, every cell subset was processed on its own, while patient and healthy donor samples were processed together. Using the immunoSEQ multiplex PCR, TCRB sequences were amplified from cDNA into 87-bp fragments spanning the CDR3 region. The amplicons were sequenced using the Illumina HiSeq platform. Processing in the source paper ran as follows. Synthetic template baselines were used to correct PCR bias computationally, reads within Hamming distance 2 were collapsed together, and singletons that could not be merged were discarded. Reads were aligned against IMGT so that V, D and J genes, CDR3 length and insertions or deletions at six rearrangement sites could be assigned. Within each subset, clonotype counts were normalized to the number of sorted cells before true diversity and Gini coefficients were calculated with the tcR R package. The overlap coefficient, calculated on TCRB nucleotide sequences, was used to measure repertoire sharing. Imported from immuneACCESS, the table was reduced by TCRdb to in-frame sequences with V and J called. These copies leave out some clones; in studies compared against another copy, an unresolved V gene accounts for under half, and the cause of the remainder is not known. The V and J calls and clone size come from that table; D and trimming were worked out from the DNA. The sample records about 160,000 clones, under 9.5% of which are singletons. The biggest ten clones account for about 0.5% of the sample.

A single peripheral blood draw of around 0.11 L on average was collected from each donor into heparinised tubes. Naive, central memory, regulatory and stem cell-like memory CD4+ T cells were sorted on a BD FACSAria II using a panel including CD45RO, CCR7, CD25, CD127, CD95 and CD27. Every sorted population had a purity above 98%. PBMCs were separated immediately by Lymphoprep density gradient centrifugation and were stained directly, without being cultured. So that batch effects would be minimized, each experiment stained and sorted samples in pairs, pairing one healthy donor with one patient. Trimming takes 0 bases from V and 8 bases from J, and the germline ends sit 15 bases apart. The CDR3 starts with the cysteine, ends with the phenylalanine, and has 15 residues. Of the read, only the CDR3 DNA is kept; its 45 bases are in frame from base 1. CDR1 and CDR2 were assigned from the germline V gene as SGHRS and YFSETQ.

Sequenced material: central memory CD4+ T cells from blood. This TCR came from a man younger than 35 with type 1 diabetes. The receptor chain draws on TRBV5-1 and TRBJ2-1; the D segment could be TRBD2, given 5 matching bases. The CDR3 amino acid sequence is: CASSLERTPGDEQFF. The sequenced DNA: TGCGCCAGCAGCTTGGAGCGGACCCCTGGCGATGAGCAGTTCTTC.